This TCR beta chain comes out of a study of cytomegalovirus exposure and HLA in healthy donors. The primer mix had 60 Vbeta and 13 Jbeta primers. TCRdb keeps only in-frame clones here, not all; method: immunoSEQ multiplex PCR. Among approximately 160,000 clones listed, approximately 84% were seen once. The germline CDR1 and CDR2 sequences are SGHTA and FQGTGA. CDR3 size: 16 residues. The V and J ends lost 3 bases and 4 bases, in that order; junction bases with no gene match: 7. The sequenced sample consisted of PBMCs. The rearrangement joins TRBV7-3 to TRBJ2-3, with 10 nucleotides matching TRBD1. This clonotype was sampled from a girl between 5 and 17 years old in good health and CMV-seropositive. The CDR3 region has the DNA TGTGCCAGCAGCTTGAACGGACAGGGGGGATCAGATACGCAGTATTTT. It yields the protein CASSLNGQGGSDTQYF.